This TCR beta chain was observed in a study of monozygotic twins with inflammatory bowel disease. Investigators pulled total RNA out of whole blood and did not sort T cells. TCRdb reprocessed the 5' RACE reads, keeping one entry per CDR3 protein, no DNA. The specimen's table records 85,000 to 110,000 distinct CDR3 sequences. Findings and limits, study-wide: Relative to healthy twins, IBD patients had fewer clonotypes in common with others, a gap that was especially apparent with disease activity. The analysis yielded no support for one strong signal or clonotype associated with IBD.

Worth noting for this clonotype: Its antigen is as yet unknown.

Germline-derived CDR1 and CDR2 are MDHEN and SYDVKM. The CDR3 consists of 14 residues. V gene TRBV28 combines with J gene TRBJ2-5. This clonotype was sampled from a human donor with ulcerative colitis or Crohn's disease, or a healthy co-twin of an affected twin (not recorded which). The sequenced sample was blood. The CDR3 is CASSLGLSQETQHF.